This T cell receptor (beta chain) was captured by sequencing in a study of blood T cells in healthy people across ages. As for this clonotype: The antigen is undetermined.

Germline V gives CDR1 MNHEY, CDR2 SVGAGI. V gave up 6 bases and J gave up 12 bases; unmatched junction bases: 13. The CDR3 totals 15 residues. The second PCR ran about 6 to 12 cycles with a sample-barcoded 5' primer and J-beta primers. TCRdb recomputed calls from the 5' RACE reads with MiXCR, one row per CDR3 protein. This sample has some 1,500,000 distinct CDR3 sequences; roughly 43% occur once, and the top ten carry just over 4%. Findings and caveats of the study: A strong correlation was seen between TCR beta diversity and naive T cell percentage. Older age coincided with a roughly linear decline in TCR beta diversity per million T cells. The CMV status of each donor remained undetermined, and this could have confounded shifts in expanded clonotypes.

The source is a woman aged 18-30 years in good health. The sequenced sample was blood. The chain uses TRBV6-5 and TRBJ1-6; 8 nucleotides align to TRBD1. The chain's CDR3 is CASRTGGQAMLPLHF. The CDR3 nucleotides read TGTGCCAGCAGAACGGGGGGACAGGCTATGTTACCCCTCCACTTT.